Shown below are 21 T cell receptor beta chains from a single sample sequenced in a study of blood T cell repertoires in COVID-19. The table came from immunoSEQ multiplex PCR; TCRdb's copy has only in-frame clones and leaves some out. The sample carries fewer than 65,000 clones, about four fifths recorded once. Input material: peripheral blood. Source of these receptors: a human donor in a cohort sampled during active COVID-19.

The rearrangement links TRBV13 to TRBJ1-1; D is possibly TRBD1 (6 bases). Germline V gene data show CDR1 as PRHDT and CDR2 as FYEKMQ (reference sequence). With 5 bases removed from V and 4 bases from J, the gap between germline ends came to 11 bases. The length of the CDR3 is 13 residues. CDR3 sequence (DNA): TGTGCCAGCAGCCCAGGGACACTCACTGAAGCTTTCTTT. As protein: CASSPGTLTEAFF.

The V gene is TRBV11-2, the J gene TRBJ2-1, with 10 bases identical to TRBD1. The germline CDR1 and CDR2 sequences are SGHAT and FQNNGV. The CDR3 sequence is 15 residues long. V dropped 5 bases and J dropped 6; count of bases not matched to a gene: 7. The CDR3 reads CASSPGTGVFNEQFF. In nucleotides, the CDR3 is TGTGCCAGCAGCCCGGGGACAGGGGTATTCAATGAGCAGTTCTTC.

This sequence joins TRBV28 and TRBJ2-7; D may be TRBD2 (6 bases). V was shortened by 4 bases and J by 4 bases, with 8 bases between the two germline ends. Germline V lookup: CDR1 MDHEN, CDR2 SYDVKM. CDR3 length equals 12 residues. The CDR3 sequence: CASSSREYEQYF. Written as DNA, the CDR3 is TGTGCCAGCAGTTCACGGGAGTACGAGCAGTACTTC.

The gene calls are TRBV7-9 and TRBJ2-7, with 16 bases matching TRBD2. The CDR3 covers 17 residues. The junction had 6 bases not matched to a gene; V was cut back by 1 base and J by 6 bases. The germline CDR1 and CDR2 sequences are SEHNR and FQNEAQ (reference sequence). The CDR3 region has the DNA TGTGCCAGCAGCTTAGTTGGGACTAGCGGGAGGGCCGCCGAGCAGTACTTC. It translates to CASSLVGTSGRAAEQYF.

The rearrangement links TRBV5-5 to TRBJ2-5; possible D gene TRBD2, 6 bases. This CDR3 contains 13 residues. CDR1 is SGHKS, CDR2 YYEKEE, per germline (reference sequence). The germline V and J ends were trimmed by 4 bases and 3 bases, with 10 bases remaining between them. The CDR3 spells CASSRGLEETQYF. The CDR3 nucleotides are TGTGCCAGCAGCCGGGGACTCGAAGAGACCCAGTACTTC.

The rearrangement links TRBV19 to TRBJ2-1, with 9 nucleotides matching TRBD2. Unmatched junction bases numbered 9, after V lost 8 bases and J lost 7 bases. Germline CDR1 reads LNHDA; CDR2 reads SQIVND (reference sequence). The CDR3 has 14 residues. This CDR3 is CASGFGLAGNEQFF. The CDR3 DNA sequence: TGTGCCAGTGGGTTCGGGCTAGCGGGGAATGAGCAGTTCTTC.

The J gene is TRBJ2-2, the V gene TRBV10-3; perhaps TRBD1 as D (6 bases). Germline CDR1 is ENHRY and CDR2 is SYGVKD. This CDR3 has 15 amino acids. V lost 6 bases, J lost 0 bases, and 11 bases lay in between. For the CDR3, the DNA is TGTGCCATCAGCCAGACAGGTCCGAACACCGGGGAGCTGTTTTTT. It encodes CAISQTGPNTGELFF.

This clone qualifies as medium-sized. This chain connects TRBV30 to TRBJ2-1, with 14 bases fitting TRBD2. V was pared by 2 bases and J by 6 bases, with 12 bases of the junction left unmatched. The CDR3 sequence is 18 residues long. The germline V gene has CDR1 GTSNPN and CDR2 SVGIG (reference sequence). The CDR3 nucleotides are TGTGCCTGGAGTCCTATGACTAGCGGGAGGGCCCAGAGCAATGAGCAGTTCTTC. Amino acid sequence: CAWSPMTSGRAQSNEQFF.

This clone was recorded only once. V usage is TRBV11-2 and J usage is TRBJ2-7, with TRBD2 matching over 10 bases. V was clipped by 5 bases and J by 7 bases; unmatched bases: 14. CDR3 length: 16 residues. Per the germline V gene, CDR1 is SGHAT and CDR2 is FQNNGV. The CDR3 region is CASSARASGRGEEQYF. The CDR3 nucleotides read TGTGCCAGCAGCGCCCGGGCTAGCGGGAGAGGGGAAGAGCAGTACTTC.

The CDR3 nucleotides are TGCAGCGAGGGCGGTACTAGCACAGATACGCAGTATTTT. Amino acids: CSEGGTSTDTQYF. The chain has TRBV29-1 and TRBJ2-3; D ambiguous. Germline lookup yields CDR1 SQVTM and CDR2 ANQGSEA. Trimming took off 7 bases at V and 0 bases at J, with 11 bases between the two ends. CDR3 length: 13 amino acids.

The rearrangement uses TRBV9 and TRBJ2-3; TRBD2 might be the D (5 bases). The germline gives CDR1 SGDLS, CDR2 YYNGEE. The germline V and J ends were trimmed by 4 bases and 0 bases, with 12 bases remaining between them. This CDR3 region has 15 residues. The CDR3 nucleotides read TGTGCCAGCAGCCTCCAAACGGGGAGCACAGATACGCAGTATTTT. The encoded protein is CASSLQTGSTDTQYF.

The chain is built from TRBV2 and TRBJ1-4, with D uncertain. Germline loops: CDR1 SNHLY, CDR2 FYNNEI. V was pared by 10 bases and J by 0 bases, with 6 bases between. This CDR3 contains 12 residues. The CDR3 bases are TGTGCCACTCACACAACTAATGAAAAACTGTTTTTT. Amino acid sequence: CATHTTNEKLFF.

The V call is TRBV30, the J call TRBJ1-1, with D possibly matching TRBD1 (5 bases). The CDR3 sequence is 12 residues long. Germline CDR1 GTSNPN, CDR2 SVGIG (reference sequence). Trimming cost V 7 bases and J 4 bases, with 13 bases left between them. This CDR3 reads CAYLIGGTEAFF. CDR3 bases: TGTGCCTACCTCATCGGGGGCACTGAAGCTTTCTTT.

The chain links TRBV7-2 to TRBJ1-3; 7 bases are a match to TRBD1. The germline V gene encodes CDR1 SGHTA and CDR2 FQGNSA. The CDR3 has 14 amino acids. With 6 bases clipped from V and 3 bases from J, the junction kept 5 bases outside the gene matches. This chain's CDR3 is CASRPGQSGNTIYF. For the CDR3, the DNA is TGTGCCAGCAGGCCGGGACAGAGTGGAAACACCATATATTTT.

This clone was seen only a few times. The chain recombines TRBV12-5 with TRBJ1-4; D gene ambiguous. Germline V gene data show CDR1 as LGHNT and CDR2 as FRNRAP. The CDR3 is 15 residues long. The V end lost 3 bases, the J end lost 5 bases, and 13 bases lay between the germline ends. Here the CDR3 DNA reads TGTGCTAGTGGTTTACACAGCGGACCGAATGAAAAACTGTTTTTT. Amino acids: CASGLHSGPNEKLFF.

This rearrangement joins TRBV6-5 to TRBJ2-7; TRBD1 might be the D (6 bases). This CDR3 contains 14 residues. CDR1 and CDR2 (germline): MNHEY, SVGAGI. V lost 6 bases to trimming and J lost 7 bases, with 19 bases between them. CDR3 sequence (DNA): TGTGCCAGCAGCAGACAACAGGGTCTAGGGGAGCAGTACTTC. This encodes CASSRQQGLGEQYF.

This sequence joins TRBV25-1 and TRBJ2-1; 7 bases match TRBD2. V trimming: 5 bases; J trimming: 2 bases; junction bases outside the gene matches: 6. This CDR3 is 15 amino acids long. From germline, CDR1 is MGHDK and CDR2 SYGVNS. The CDR3 DNA is TGTGCCAGCAGTATCAGCGGGATGCCCTACAATGAGCAGTTCTTC. It is translated as CASSISGMPYNEQFF.

The V gene is TRBV27, the J gene TRBJ1-4; D is possibly TRBD1 (6 bases). Germline V gene lookup returns CDR1 MNHEY and CDR2 SMNVEV (reference sequence). V was trimmed by 6 bases and J by 8 bases, leaving 10 bases between them. CDR3 length: 12 amino acids. For the CDR3, the DNA is TGTGCCAGCAGAAGAACAGGGGAAAAACTGTTTTTT. Its protein is CASRRTGEKLFF.

V and J are TRBV19 and TRBJ1-5, with D possibly matching TRBD1 (5 bases). Germline V gene lookup returns CDR1 LNHDA and CDR2 SQIVND (reference sequence). Between the trimmed V and J ends, which lost 2 bases and 7 bases, there was a span of 15 bases. The CDR3 loop spans 15 amino acids. The CDR3, as DNA: TGTGCCAGTAGTATATGGGGGTTCGGGGGGCAGCCCCAGCATTTT. This gives the protein CASSIWGFGGQPQHF.

V usage is TRBV28 and J usage is TRBJ2-2; a weak D match, TRBD1 (5 bases). The CDR3 is 15 amino acids. The ends were cut back, 6 bases at V and 5 bases at J, with 16 bases in the middle. Germline values: CDR1 MDHEN, CDR2 SYDVKM. In DNA, the CDR3 is TGTGCCAGCAGCGTTAGGGGAAGGGTGACCGGGGAGCTGTTTTTT. It is translated as CASSVRGRVTGELFF.

The gene calls are TRBV21-1 and TRBJ2-2; the DNA was not compared with TRBD1, the D call given in the table. TRBV21-1 is a documented pseudogene. The CDR3 is made up of 14 amino acids. CDR3 DNA sequence: TGTGCCAGCAGCAGGGGGCGGAACACCGGGGAGCTGTTTTTT. Translation gives CASSRGRNTGELFF.